These T cell receptor beta chains were read from a single sample in a study of cytomegalovirus exposure and HLA in healthy donors. The method was immunoSEQ multiplex PCR; TCRdb's version includes in-frame clones alone and lacks a portion of them. Of tens of thousands of clones detected, over 70% appear once; the ten largest clones hold 5.5% to 7%. The sequenced sample was PBMCs. The receptors originated from a man aged 18 to 30 in good health and CMV-seropositive. CDR3s include the opening cysteine and the closing phenylalanine or tryptophan.

TRBJ1-1,TRBV5-1,CASSLGTGLYNDF
TRBJ2-2,TRBV10-2,CASKMGGPVTGELFF
TRBJ1-5,TRBV6-1,CASIRGHNQPQHF
TRBJ2-7,TRBV5-1,CASSLEPGGEQYF
TRBJ2-1,TRBV4-1,CASSYDRGEQFF
TRBJ1-1,TRBV27,CASSLSWSTEAFF
TRBJ2-7,TRBV6-1,CASNGGQGRNEQYF
TRBJ2-3,TRBV7-9,CASSFPGPPGGSGF
TRBJ1-3,TRBV29-1,CSVVSESYTIYF
TRBJ1-1,TRBV28,CASRKGGNEAFF
TRBJ2-7,TRBV7-9,CASSQRDRAYEQYF